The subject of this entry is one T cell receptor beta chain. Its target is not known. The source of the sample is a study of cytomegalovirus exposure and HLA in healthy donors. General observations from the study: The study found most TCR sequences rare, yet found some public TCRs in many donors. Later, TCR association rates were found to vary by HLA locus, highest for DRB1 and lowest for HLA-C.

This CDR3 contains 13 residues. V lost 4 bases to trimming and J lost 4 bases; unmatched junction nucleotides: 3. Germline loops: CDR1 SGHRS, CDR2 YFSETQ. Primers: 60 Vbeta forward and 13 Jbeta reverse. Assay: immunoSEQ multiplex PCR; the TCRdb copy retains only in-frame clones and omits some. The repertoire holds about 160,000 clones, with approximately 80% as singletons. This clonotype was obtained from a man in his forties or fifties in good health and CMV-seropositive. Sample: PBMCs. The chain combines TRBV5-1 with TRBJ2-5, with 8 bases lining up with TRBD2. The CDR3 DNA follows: TGCGCCAGCAGCAGCGGGGGTGGAGAGACCCAGTACTTC. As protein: CASSSGGGETQYF. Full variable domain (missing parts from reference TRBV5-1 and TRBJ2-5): KAGVTQTPRYLIKTRGQQVTLSCSPISGHRSVSWYQQTPGQGLQFLFEYFSETQRNKGNFPGRFSGRQFSNSRSEMNVSTLELGDSALYLCASSSGGGETQYFGPGTRLLVL.